This record concerns one TCR beta chain sequence. The sample belongs to a study of cytomegalovirus exposure and HLA in healthy donors. The PCR was carried out with 60 Vbeta primers and 13 Jbeta primers. Using immunoSEQ multiplex PCR, the repertoire was profiled, and TCRdb retains in-frame clones only, with some absent. The data contain about 120,000 clones, 60% to 85% of them seen just once; the ten biggest clones take up approximately 3.5%. From germline, CDR1 is SGHAT and CDR2 FQNNGV. With V trimmed by 5 bases and J by 4 bases, 10 bases remained unmatched. This CDR3 is 15 amino acids long. The TCR originated in a woman in her 30s in good health and CMV-seropositive. V and J are TRBV11-2 and TRBJ1-1; TRBD1 aligns across 7 bases. The specimen was PBMCs. The CDR3 DNA follows: TGTGCCAGCAGCGTCAACCCGGACAGGCTCACTGAAGCTTTCTTT. Its translation: CASSVNPDRLTEAFF.